The rows below give T cell receptor beta chains drawn from one sample of a study of cytomegalovirus exposure and HLA in healthy donors. Method: immunoSEQ multiplex PCR; TCRdb's copy keeps in-frame clones and lacks some. The profile shows about 130,000 clones, about 78% of them singletons. Material: PBMCs. The receptors were gathered from a man aged 50 to 60 in good health and CMV-seronegative. The CDR3 runs from the conserved cysteine through the conserved F or W. D genes are given only for firm matches. Only part of the rows carry a size: once, few, many, or a class if the clone is expanded.

TRBV6-5	-	TRBJ2-2	-	CASSYGTFFTGELFF	TGTGCCAGCAGTTACGGGACATTTTTCACCGGGGAGCTGTTTTTT
TRBV7-2	TRBD2	TRBJ2-2	-	CASSLRAGGNHGELFF	TGTGCCAGCAGCTTGAGAGCGGGGGGTAACCACGGGGAGCTGTTTTTT
TRBV6-1	-	TRBJ2-6	few	CASSVRQASSGANVLTF	TGTGCCAGCAGTGTCAGACAGGCGAGCTCTGGGGCCAACGTCCTGACTTTC
TRBV7-2	TRBD2	TRBJ2-7	-	CASSLGLGTYEQYF	TGTGCCAGCAGCTTGGGACTAGGAACCTACGAGCAGTACTTC
TRBV6-4	-	TRBJ2-2	medium-sized	CASSDSTNTGELFF	TGTGCCAGCAGTGACTCGACTAACACCGGGGAGCTGTTTTTT
TRBV18	TRBD1	TRBJ1-1	-	CASSAGQGANTEAFF	TGTGCCAGCTCAGCAGGACAGGGCGCGAACACTGAAGCTTTCTTT
TRBV6-1	TRBD2	TRBJ2-3	once	CASSEAQTSGGTDTQYF	TGTGCCAGCAGTGAAGCACAAACTAGCGGGGGCACAGATACGCAGTATTTT
TRBV7-9	TRBD2	TRBJ2-7	-	CASSWTSGAYEQYF	TGTGCCAGCAGCTGGACTAGCGGAGCCTACGAGCAGTACTTC
TRBV6-6	TRBD1	TRBJ1-4	-	CASSLPTGSEKLFF	TGTGCCAGCAGTTTGCCGACAGGGAGTGAAAAACTGTTTTTT
TRBV6-5	TRBD1	TRBJ2-7	-	CASRTGLTYEQYF	TGTGCCAGCAGGACAGGGTTGACCTACGAGCAGTACTTC
TRBV6-5	-	TRBJ1-1	-	CASRRRGSANTEAFF	TGTGCCAGCAGACGGCGGGGGAGTGCGAACACTGAAGCTTTCTTT
TRBV23-1	-	TRBJ2-1	once	CASTTPEAGECNEQFF	TGCGCCAGCACAACCCCTGAGGCAGGGGAGTGCAATGAGCAGTTCTTC
TRBV18	-	TRBJ2-2	-	CASSPEGDTGELFF	TGTGCCAGCTCACCAGAAGGGGACACCGGGGAGCTGTTTTTT
TRBV19	-	TRBJ2-1	-	CASSRSSGASYNEQFF	TGTGCCAGTAGTCGTTCTAGTGGGGCTTCCTACAATGAGCAGTTCTTC
TRBV7-9	TRBD1	TRBJ1-1	-	CASSLTGLNTEAFF	TGTGCCAGCAGCTTGACAGGGTTGAACACTGAAGCTTTCTTT
TRBV28	-	TRBJ1-5	-	CASRSRMSNQPQHF	TGTGCCAGCAGATCTAGAATGAGCAATCAGCCCCAGCATTTT
TRBV6-1	-	TRBJ1-2	-	CASRDSDYGYTF	TGTGCCAGCAGGGACAGTGACTATGGCTACACCTTC
TRBV6-5	-	TRBJ2-3	few	CASSQRLGTDTQYF	TGTGCCAGCAGCCAGCGGTTAGGCACAGATACGCAGTATTTT
TRBV27	TRBD2	TRBJ2-7	-	CASSLSVRTSGSPSYEQYF	TGTGCCAGCAGTTTATCGGTCCGGACTAGCGGGAGTCCTTCCTACGAGCAGTACTTC
TRBV2	-	TRBJ2-1	few	CASSGQNNEQFF	TGTGCCAGCAGTGGGCAAAACAATGAGCAGTTCTTC
TRBV30	-	TRBJ2-7	-	CAWSGGTRSYEQYF	TGTGCCTGGAGTGGGGGGACAAGATCCTACGAGCAGTACTTC
TRBV5-1	TRBD1	TRBJ2-7	-	CASSFETGPYEQYF	TGCGCCAGCAGCTTCGAGACAGGGCCCTACGAGCAGTACTTC
TRBV28	-	TRBJ1-5	-	CASSPPPGIDQPQHF	TGTGCCAGCAGTCCCCCCCCGGGGATTGATCAGCCCCAGCATTTT
TRBV9	TRBD2	TRBJ2-5	few	CASSVGTSGRETQYF	TGTGCCAGCAGCGTAGGGACTAGCGGGAGGGAGACCCAGTACTTC